The 28 T cell receptor beta chains in this list originate from one sample, sequenced in a study of blood T cell repertoires in COVID-19. Some clones are missing from TCRdb's copy, which holds only in-frame ones; the method was immunoSEQ multiplex PCR. This table has about 280,000 clones, under 90% appearing once. The sequenced sample consisted of peripheral blood. The receptors were sampled from a woman aged 45-59 years who had recovered from COVID-19.

The chain uses TRBV7-3 and TRBJ1-1, with 9 bases fitting TRBD1. The V gene's germline CDR1 is SGHTA and CDR2 FQGTGA. This CDR3 is 15 amino acids long. Trimming cost V 5 bases and J 13 bases; bases outside gene matches: 17. The CDR3 here is CASSPRGTGSEKLFF. The DNA of the CDR3 is TGTGCCAGCAGCCCGCGGGGGACAGGGTCGGAGAAGCTTTTCTTT.

This clone was seen a handful of times. The CDR3 here is CATSRGQETQYF. CDR3 sequence (DNA): TGTGCCACCTCACGGGGGCAAGAGACCCAGTACTTC. The chain is built from TRBV12-3 or TRBV12-4 and TRBJ2-5, with D possibly being TRBD2 (6 bases). V lost 10 bases to trimming and J lost 2 bases, with 11 bases between them. The CDR3 spans 12 residues.

CDR3 bases: TGTGCCAGCAGCCCGAATACAGGGGCCACTGAAGCTTTCTTT. Translating it yields CASSPNTGATEAFF. The chain has TRBV14 and TRBJ1-1; TRBD1 matches at 7 bases. This CDR3 has 14 amino acids. From germline, CDR1 is SGHDN and CDR2 FVKESK. Losses at the gene ends were 4 bases for V and 4 bases for J; bases not matched to a gene: 6.

This sequence joins TRBV4-1 and TRBJ1-2; tentatively, D is TRBD1 (6 bases). The germline V gene encodes CDR1 MGHRA and CDR2 YSYEKL. CDR3 length equals 15 residues. Trimming pared 6 bases from V and 6 bases from J, leaving 20 bases between. CDR3 amino acids: CASRRPGQGSHGYTF. For the CDR3, the DNA is TGCGCCAGCAGGCGTCCGGGACAAGGCAGCCATGGCTACACCTTC.

CDR3 in DNA: TGTGCCAGTAGTAACCCCCGACAGGGGGCTGGTCTTGTCTTTCGTCAGCCCCAGCATTTT. Encoded protein: CASSNPRQGAGLVFRQPQHF. The V call is TRBV19, the J call TRBJ1-5; TRBD1 matches 10 bases. The CDR3 extends over 20 amino acids. The V segment lost 4 bases and the J segment 6 bases; nucleotides outside the gene matches: 21. Germline V gene data show CDR1 as LNHDA and CDR2 as SQIVND (reference sequence). Full variable domain (outside the CDR3, taken from reference TRBV19 and TRBJ1-5): DGGITQSPKYLFRKEGQNVTLSCEQNLNHDAMYWYRQDPGQGLRLIYYSQIVNDFQKGDIAEGYSVSREKKESFPLTVTSAQKNPTAFYLCASSNPRQGAGLVFRQPQHFGDGTRLSIL.

The V gene is TRBV30, the J gene TRBJ1-1, with a possible D match to TRBD1 (5 bases). This CDR3 contains 13 residues. Germline V lookup: CDR1 GTSNPN, CDR2 SVGIG (reference sequence). V was trimmed by 4 bases and J by 4 bases, leaving 13 bases between them. CDR3 amino acids: CAWMVGRGTEAFF. CDR3 coding DNA: TGTGCCTGGATGGTGGGTAGGGGCACTGAAGCTTTCTTT.

V and J are TRBV11-2 and TRBJ1-2, with 11 bases aligning to TRBD1. J was trimmed by 7 bases and V by 1 base; bases with no gene match: 11. CDR3 length equals 17 residues. Germline CDR1 and CDR2: SGHAT and FQNNGV. In DNA form, the CDR3 reads TGTGCCAGCAGCTTAGCGGTTGCAGGACAGGGGGCATTTGGCTACACCTTC. Its protein is CASSLAVAGQGAFGYTF.

For this clone: No DNA is shown, since the ends of the CDR3 on it are uncertain; the CDR3 is the one TCRdb lists. V gene TRBV27 combines with J gene TRBJ1-2. With termini counted, the CDR3 has 13 amino acids. CDR1 and CDR2 (germline): MNHEY, SMNVEV (reference sequence). CDR3 loop: CASSTSGGRGNTF.

DNA for the CDR3: TGCGCCAGCAGCCGTGACAGGGGAGGTGATACGCAGTATTTT. Translated: CASSRDRGGDTQYF. This sequence joins TRBV5-1 and TRBJ2-3; 8 bases fit TRBD1. Per the germline V gene, CDR1 is SGHRS and CDR2 is YFSETQ. V was pared by 4 bases and J by 6 bases, with 7 bases of the junction left unmatched. This CDR3 comprises 14 residues.

The chain combines TRBV2 with TRBJ1-3; D perhaps matches TRBD1 (6 bases). CDR1 and CDR2 (germline): SNHLY, FYNNEI. This CDR3 is built from 16 residues. The V and J ends lost 1 base and 0 bases respectively, with 10 bases between them. The CDR3, as DNA: TGTGCCAGCAGTGAAGGGACAGCACACTCTGGAAACACCATATATTTT. Translated: CASSEGTAHSGNTIYF.

The V call is TRBV4-1, the J call TRBJ1-2; D is perhaps TRBD1 (6 bases). The V end lost 0 bases, the J end lost 4 bases, and 18 bases lay between the germline ends. The germline V gene encodes CDR1 MGHRA and CDR2 YSYEKL. The CDR3 contains 17 residues. The CDR3 DNA sequence: TGCGCCAGCAGCCAAGACGCGCAGGGGCTGCTTGGCTATGGCTACACCTTC. Translating it yields CASSQDAQGLLGYGYTF.

The rearrangement uses TRBV20-1 and TRBJ1-1, with D perhaps TRBD1 (5 bases). V was clipped by 8 bases and J by 0 bases, with 7 bases between them. Germline lookup yields CDR1 DFQATT and CDR2 SNEGSKA (reference sequence). The CDR3 runs to 11 residues. CDR3 bases: TGCAGTCGACAGTTGAACACTGAAGCTTTCTTT. Amino acids: CSRQLNTEAFF.

The chain uses TRBV7-8 and TRBJ2-1; the D is unclear. CDR1 and CDR2 from the germline V gene are SGHVS and FQNEAQ. Trimming left V 5 bases short and J 0 bases short, with 11 bases between. The CDR3 has 15 residues. CDR3 bases: TGTGCCAGCAGCCCCCTGGCGGCCTCCTACAATGAGCAGTTCTTC. Translated: CASSPLAASYNEQFF.

The chain has TRBV4-1 and TRBJ2-3; 7 nucleotides match TRBD2. V shed 0 bases and J 0 bases; nucleotides not matched to a gene: 6. The CDR3 length is 17 residues. Per the germline V gene, CDR1 is MGHRA and CDR2 is YSYEKL. CDR3 nucleotide sequence: TGCGCCAGCAGCCAAGACTGGCGGGGGACTAGCACAGATACGCAGTATTTT. This gives the protein CASSQDWRGTSTDTQYF.

In this sample, this clone turned up once. The gene calls are TRBV9 and TRBJ1-1; 7 bases match TRBD1. Germline CDR1 SGDLS, CDR2 YYNGEE. Trimming at V came to 3 bases and at J to 1 base, leaving 9 bases not matched to a gene. This CDR3 spans 16 amino acids. CDR3 protein: CASSGKGQSTNTEAFF. In DNA, the CDR3 is TGTGCCAGCAGCGGAAAGGGACAGTCTACGAACACTGAAGCTTTCTTT.

This sequence joins TRBV27 and TRBJ2-4, with D perhaps matching TRBD1 (5 bases). CDR1 and CDR2 (germline): MNHEY, SMNVEV (reference sequence). Trimming left V 6 bases short and J 5 bases short, with 14 bases between. The CDR3 covers 14 residues. CDR3 in DNA: TGTGCCAGCAGGGACACAGGCGGCCAAAACATTCAGTACTTC. This gives the protein CASRDTGGQNIQYF.

The chain is built from TRBV5-1 and TRBJ2-5; 10 bases agree with TRBD2. The germline V gene encodes CDR1 SGHRS and CDR2 YFSETQ. The junction had 4 bases not matched to a gene; V was cut back by 4 bases and J by 4 bases. The CDR3 length is 14 residues. Here the CDR3 DNA reads TGCGCCAGCAGCACCGGGACTAGCGCAGAGACCCAGTACTTC. It yields the protein CASSTGTSAETQYF.

This chain links TRBV4-3 with TRBJ2-3; weak D call: TRBD2 (5 bases). CDR3 size: 16 residues. With 4 bases removed from V and 0 bases from J, the gap between germline ends came to 14 bases. Germline CDR1 reads LGHNA; CDR2 reads YSLEER. The DNA for the CDR3 is TGCGCCAGCAGCCCCTTTTACCGGACTAGCACAGATACGCAGTATTTT. It codes for CASSPFYRTSTDTQYF.

The gene calls are TRBV7-9 and TRBJ2-5; 9 bases match TRBD1. Germline V gene sequence: CDR1 SEHNR, CDR2 FQNEAQ (reference sequence). CDR3 length equals 18 residues. V shed 5 bases, J shed 0 bases, and the junction held 13 bases outside the gene matches. CDR3 region: CASSGGDRASLYQETQYF. In DNA form, the CDR3 reads TGTGCCAGCAGCGGAGGGGACAGGGCCAGCTTGTACCAAGAGACCCAGTACTTC.

The chain recombines TRBV3-1 (or the pseudogene TRBV3-2) with TRBJ2-7; weak D call: TRBD2 (6 bases). Germline V CDR1 and CDR2: LGHDT, YNNKEL (reference sequence). CDR3 length: 15 residues. The V gene lost 4 bases and the J gene lost 2 bases, with 15 bases spanning the gap. In DNA form, the CDR3 reads TGTGCCAGCAGCCCCCTTGGAGCGGGCCCCTACGAGCAGTACTTC. Protein sequence: CASSPLGAGPYEQYF.

The chain is built from TRBV5-1 and TRBJ2-5; 16 bases line up with TRBD2. Looked up from germline, CDR1 is SGHRS and CDR2 is YFSETQ. This CDR3 is 14 amino acids long. V lost 4 bases to trimming and J lost 13 bases; unmatched junction nucleotides: 7. CDR3 coding DNA: TGCGCCAGCAGCGAGGGACTAGCGGGGGGGCTTTCGTACTTC. Amino acids: CASSEGLAGGLSYF.

This chain uses TRBV11-3 with TRBJ1-1, with D possibly matching TRBD1 (5 bases). The CDR3 consists of 13 residues. V was pared by 0 bases and J by 3 bases, with 5 bases between. CDR1 SGHNT and CDR2 YENEEA come from the germline V gene. CDR3 in amino acids: CASSLEQDTEAFF. CDR3 nucleotides: TGTGCCAGCAGCTTAGAACAGGACACTGAAGCTTTCTTT.

J is TRBJ1-6 and V is TRBV28, with TRBD1 matching 8 bases. Germline V CDR1 and CDR2: MDHEN, SYDVKM. CDR3 length: 14 residues. J gave up 10 bases and V 7 bases, and 9 bases lay outside the gene matches. In nucleotides, the CDR3 is TGTGCCAGCATGTCCTCCAGGGGGCACTCACCCCTCCACTTT. Its protein is CASMSSRGHSPLHF.

J is TRBJ2-7 and V is TRBV11-1; the match to TRBD2 covers 10 bases. CDR1 and CDR2 from the germline V gene are SGHAT and FQDESV (reference sequence). V shed 6 bases and J 4 bases; nucleotides not matched to a gene: 9. The CDR3 length is 15 residues. The CDR3 region has the DNA TGTGCCAGCAGTCCTCATCCTAGCGGGAGTTACGAGCAGTACTTC. Protein sequence: CASSPHPSGSYEQYF.

The chain has TRBV5-1 and TRBJ2-1, with D tentatively TRBD2 (6 bases). Germline CDR1 SGHRS, CDR2 YFSETQ. The germline V and J ends were trimmed by 1 base and 5 bases, with 16 bases remaining between them. The CDR3 is made up of 16 amino acids. The CDR3 DNA follows: TGCGCCAGCAGCTTGAGGGCTAGCGCCGCCCACAATGAGCAGTTCTTC. The encoded protein is CASSLRASAAHNEQFF.

This chain links TRBV29-1 with TRBJ2-7, with TRBD2 identical over 10 bases. After removal of 4 bases from V and 1 base from J, the junction contained 4 bases not matched to a gene. Germline values: CDR1 SQVTM, CDR2 ANQGSEA. This CDR3 has 14 amino acids. The CDR3 DNA reads TGCAGCGTTGGCCCGACTAGCGGGTCCTACGAGCAGTACTTC. It codes for CSVGPTSGSYEQYF.

This rearrangement joins TRBV27 to TRBJ1-6; a weak D match, TRBD1 (6 bases). Trimming took 6 bases from V and 7 from J, leaving 7 bases between them. Per germline, CDR1 MNHEY and CDR2 SMNVEV (reference sequence). The CDR3 loop spans 12 amino acids. CDR3 in amino acids: CASRTGNSPLHF. The CDR3, as DNA: TGTGCCAGCAGGACAGGAAATTCACCCCTCCACTTT.

The CDR3 is CASSHRQGNTEAFF. The CDR3 coding sequence is TGTGCCAGCAGTCACCGACAGGGGAACACTGAAGCTTTCTTT. The chain employs TRBV28 and TRBJ1-1, with 7 bases that match TRBD1. Trimming took 5 bases from V and 1 from J; bases not matched to a gene: 4. CDR1 is MDHEN and CDR2 is SYDVKM in the germline V gene. This CDR3 is built from 14 residues. Variable domain in full (rest from reference TRBV28 and TRBJ1-1): DVKVTQSSRYLVKRTGEKVFLECVQDMDHENMFWYRQDPGLGLRLIYFSYDVKMKEKGDIPEGYSVSREKKERFSLILESASTNQTSMYLCASSHRQGNTEAFFGQGTRLTVV.